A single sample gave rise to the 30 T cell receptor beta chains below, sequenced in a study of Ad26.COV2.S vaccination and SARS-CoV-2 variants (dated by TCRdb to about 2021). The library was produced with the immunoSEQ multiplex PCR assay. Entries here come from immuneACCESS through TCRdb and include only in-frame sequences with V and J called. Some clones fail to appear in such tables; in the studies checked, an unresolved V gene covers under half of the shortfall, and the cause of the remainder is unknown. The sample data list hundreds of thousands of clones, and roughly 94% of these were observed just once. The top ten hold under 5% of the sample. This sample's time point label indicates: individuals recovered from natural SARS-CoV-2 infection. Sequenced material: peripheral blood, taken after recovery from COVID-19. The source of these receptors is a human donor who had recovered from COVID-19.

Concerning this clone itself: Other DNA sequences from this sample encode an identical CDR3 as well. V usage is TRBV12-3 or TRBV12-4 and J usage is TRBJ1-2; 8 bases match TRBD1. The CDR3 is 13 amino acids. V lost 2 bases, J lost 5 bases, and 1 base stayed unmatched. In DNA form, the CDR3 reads TGTGCCAGCAGTTTAACAGGGGGTTATGGCTACACCTTC. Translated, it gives CASSLTGGYGYTF.

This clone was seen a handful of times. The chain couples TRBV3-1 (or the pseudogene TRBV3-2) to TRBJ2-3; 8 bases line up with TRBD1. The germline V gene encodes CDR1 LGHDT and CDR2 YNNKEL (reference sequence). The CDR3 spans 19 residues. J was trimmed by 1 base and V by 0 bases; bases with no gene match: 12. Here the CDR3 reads CASSQDGLATGGGTDTQYF. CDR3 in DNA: TGTGCCAGCAGCCAAGACGGGCTAGCCACAGGGGGTGGCACAGATACGCAGTATTTT.

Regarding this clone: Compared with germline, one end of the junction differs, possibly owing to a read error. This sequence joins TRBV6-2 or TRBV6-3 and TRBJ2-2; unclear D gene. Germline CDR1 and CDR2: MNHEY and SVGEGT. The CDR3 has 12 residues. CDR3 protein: CASNYYTGELFF. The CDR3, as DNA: TGTGCCAGCAATTACTACACCGGGGAGCTGTTTTTT.

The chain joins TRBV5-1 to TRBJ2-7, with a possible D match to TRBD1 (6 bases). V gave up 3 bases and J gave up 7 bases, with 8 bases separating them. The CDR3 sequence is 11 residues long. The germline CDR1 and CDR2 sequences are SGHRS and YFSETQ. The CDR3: CASSSTGEQYF. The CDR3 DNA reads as TGCGCCAGCAGCTCCACAGGGGAGCAGTACTTC.

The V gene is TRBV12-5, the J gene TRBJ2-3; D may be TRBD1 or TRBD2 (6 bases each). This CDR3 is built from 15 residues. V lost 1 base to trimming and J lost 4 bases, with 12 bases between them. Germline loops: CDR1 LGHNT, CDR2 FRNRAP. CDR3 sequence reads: CASGLGRGGPDTQYF. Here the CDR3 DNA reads TGTGCTAGTGGTTTGGGCAGGGGAGGCCCAGATACGCAGTATTTT.

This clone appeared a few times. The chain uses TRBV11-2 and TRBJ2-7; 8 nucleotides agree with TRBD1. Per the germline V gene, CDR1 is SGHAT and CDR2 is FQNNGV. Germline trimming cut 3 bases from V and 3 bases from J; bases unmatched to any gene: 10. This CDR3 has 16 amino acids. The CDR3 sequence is CASSFLRRQGFYEQYF. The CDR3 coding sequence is TGTGCCAGCAGCTTTTTACGGCGACAGGGGTTCTACGAGCAGTACTTC.

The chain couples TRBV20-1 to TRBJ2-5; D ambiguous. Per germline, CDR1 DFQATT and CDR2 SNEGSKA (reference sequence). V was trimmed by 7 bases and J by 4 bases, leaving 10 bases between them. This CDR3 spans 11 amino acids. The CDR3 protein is CSVRMGETQYF. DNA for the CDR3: TGCAGTGTGCGTATGGGAGAGACCCAGTACTTC.

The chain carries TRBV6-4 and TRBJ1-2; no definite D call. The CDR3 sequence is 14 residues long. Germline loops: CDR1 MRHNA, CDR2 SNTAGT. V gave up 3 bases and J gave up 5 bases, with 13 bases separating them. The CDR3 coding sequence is TGTGCCAGCAGTGATCCCCCCGGCCTGTATGGCTACACCTTC. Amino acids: CASSDPPGLYGYTF.

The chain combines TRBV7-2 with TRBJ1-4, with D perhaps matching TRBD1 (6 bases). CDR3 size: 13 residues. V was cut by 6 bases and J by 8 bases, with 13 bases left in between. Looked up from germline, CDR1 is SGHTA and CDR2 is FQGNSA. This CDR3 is CASRQGTGEKLFF. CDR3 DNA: TGTGCCAGCAGACAGGGTACGGGAGAAAAACTGTTTTTT.

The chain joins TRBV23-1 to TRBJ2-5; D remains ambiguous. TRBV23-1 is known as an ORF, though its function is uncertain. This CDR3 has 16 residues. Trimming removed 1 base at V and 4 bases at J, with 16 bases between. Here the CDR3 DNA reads TGCGCCAGCAGTCAATATCAGAAAGGGTCCCTAGAGACCCAGTACTTC. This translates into CASSQYQKGSLETQYF.

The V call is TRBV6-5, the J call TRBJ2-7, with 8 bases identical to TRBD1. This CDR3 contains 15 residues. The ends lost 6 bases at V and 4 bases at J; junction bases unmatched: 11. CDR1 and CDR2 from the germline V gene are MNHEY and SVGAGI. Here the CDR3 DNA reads TGTGCCAGCAGCCGAAATCCCCAGGGGGCTTACGAGCAGTACTTC. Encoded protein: CASSRNPQGAYEQYF.

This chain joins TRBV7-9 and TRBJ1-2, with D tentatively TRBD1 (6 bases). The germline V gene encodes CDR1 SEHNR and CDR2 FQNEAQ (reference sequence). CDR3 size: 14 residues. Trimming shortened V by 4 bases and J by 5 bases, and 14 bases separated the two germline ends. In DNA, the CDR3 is TGTGCCAGCAGCTCGGACAGCTCTCCTTATGGCTACACCTTC. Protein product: CASSSDSSPYGYTF.

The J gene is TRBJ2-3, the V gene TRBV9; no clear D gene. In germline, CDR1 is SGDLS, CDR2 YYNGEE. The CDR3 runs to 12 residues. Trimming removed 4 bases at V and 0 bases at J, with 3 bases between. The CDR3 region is CASSSSTDTQYF. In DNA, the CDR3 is TGTGCCAGCAGCTCTAGCACAGATACGCAGTATTTT.

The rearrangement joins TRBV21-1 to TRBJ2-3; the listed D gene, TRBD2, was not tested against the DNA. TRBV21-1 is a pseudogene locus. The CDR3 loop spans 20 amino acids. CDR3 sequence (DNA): TGTGCCAGCAGTCATCACGGACTAGCGGGGGGGCCGGAACGCACAGATACGCAGTATTTT. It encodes CASSHHGLAGGPERTDTQYF.

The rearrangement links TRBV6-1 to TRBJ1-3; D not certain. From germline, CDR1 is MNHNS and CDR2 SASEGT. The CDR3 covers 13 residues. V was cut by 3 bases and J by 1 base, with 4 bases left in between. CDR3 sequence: CASSDGSGNTIYF. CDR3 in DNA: TGTGCCAGCAGTGATGGGTCTGGAAACACCATATATTTT.

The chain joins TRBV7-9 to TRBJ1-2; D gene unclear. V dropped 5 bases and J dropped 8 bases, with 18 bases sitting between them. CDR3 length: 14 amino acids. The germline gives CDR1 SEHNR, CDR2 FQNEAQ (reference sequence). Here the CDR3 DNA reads TGTGCCAGCAGCCCCCCAACAGCCCTCGAGGGCTACACCTTC. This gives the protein CASSPPTALEGYTF.

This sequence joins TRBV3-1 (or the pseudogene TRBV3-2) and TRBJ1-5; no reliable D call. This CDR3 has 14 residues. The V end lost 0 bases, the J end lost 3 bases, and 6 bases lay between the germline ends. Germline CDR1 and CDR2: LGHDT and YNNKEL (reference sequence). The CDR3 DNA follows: TGTGCCAGCAGCCAAGATCTGAACAATCAGCCCCAGCATTTT. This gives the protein CASSQDLNNQPQHF.

Written as DNA, the CDR3 is TGTGCCAGCGCCTTCCCCCAGGGACCATTCGTGAACACTGAAGCTTTCTTT. Encoded protein: CASAFPQGPFVNTEAFF. The chain is built from TRBV21-1 and TRBJ1-1. TRBV21-1 is termed a pseudogene. This CDR3 is 17 amino acids long.

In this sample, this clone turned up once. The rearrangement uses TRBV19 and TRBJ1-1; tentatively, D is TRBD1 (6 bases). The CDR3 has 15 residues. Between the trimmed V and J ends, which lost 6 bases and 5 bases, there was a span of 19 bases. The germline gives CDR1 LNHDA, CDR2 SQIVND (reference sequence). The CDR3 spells CASRKGEGGKTEAFF. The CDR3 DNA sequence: TGTGCCAGTAGAAAGGGGGAAGGGGGAAAGACTGAAGCTTTCTTT.

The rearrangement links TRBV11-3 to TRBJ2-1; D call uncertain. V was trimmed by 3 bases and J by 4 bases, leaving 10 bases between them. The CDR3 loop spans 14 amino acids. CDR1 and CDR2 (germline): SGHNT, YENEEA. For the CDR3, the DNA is TGTGCCAGCAGCTTGGCCTCGCCGTACAATGAGCAGTTCTTC. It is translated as CASSLASPYNEQFF. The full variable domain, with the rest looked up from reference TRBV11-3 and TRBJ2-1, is EAGVVQSPRYKIIEKKQPVAFWCNPISGHNTLYWYLQNLGQGPELLIRYENEEAVDDSQLPKDRFSAERLKGVDSTLKIQPAELGDSAVYLCASSLASPYNEQFFGPGTRLTVL.

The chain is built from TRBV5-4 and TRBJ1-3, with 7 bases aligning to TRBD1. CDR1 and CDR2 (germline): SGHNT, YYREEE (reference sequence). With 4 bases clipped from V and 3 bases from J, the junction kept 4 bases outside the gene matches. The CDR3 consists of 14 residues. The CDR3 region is CASSPGTVGNTIYF. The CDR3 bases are TGTGCCAGCAGCCCAGGGACAGTTGGAAACACCATATATTTT.

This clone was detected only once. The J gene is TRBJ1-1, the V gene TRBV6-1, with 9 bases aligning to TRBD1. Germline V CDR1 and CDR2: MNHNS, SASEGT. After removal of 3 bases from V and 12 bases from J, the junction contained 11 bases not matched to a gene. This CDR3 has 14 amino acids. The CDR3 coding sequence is TGTGCCAGCAGTGACCTAAGACCGGGACAGGGAACTTTCTTT. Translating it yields CASSDLRPGQGTFF.

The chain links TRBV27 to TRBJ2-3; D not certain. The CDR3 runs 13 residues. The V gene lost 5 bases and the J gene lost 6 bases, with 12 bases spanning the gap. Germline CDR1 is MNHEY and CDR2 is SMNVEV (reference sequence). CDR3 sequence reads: CASSHLPRDTQYF. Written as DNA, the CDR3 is TGTGCCAGCAGTCACCTGCCGAGGGATACGCAGTATTTT.

The CDR3 bases are TGTGCCAGCAGCTTAGAAGATCTACAGGGTTCACGCAATGAGCAGTTCTTC. It translates to CASSLEDLQGSRNEQFF. This chain uses TRBV7-9 with TRBJ2-1, with D maybe TRBD1 (6 bases). The germline gives CDR1 SEHNR, CDR2 FQNEAQ (reference sequence). The V and J ends lost 1 base and 6 bases respectively, with 19 bases between them. The CDR3 has 17 amino acids.

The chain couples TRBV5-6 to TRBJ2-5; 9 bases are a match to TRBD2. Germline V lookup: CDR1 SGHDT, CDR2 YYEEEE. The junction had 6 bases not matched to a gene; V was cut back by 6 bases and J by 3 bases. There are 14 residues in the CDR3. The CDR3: CASTWGTSKETQYF. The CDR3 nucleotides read TGTGCCAGCACCTGGGGGACTAGCAAAGAGACCCAGTACTTC.

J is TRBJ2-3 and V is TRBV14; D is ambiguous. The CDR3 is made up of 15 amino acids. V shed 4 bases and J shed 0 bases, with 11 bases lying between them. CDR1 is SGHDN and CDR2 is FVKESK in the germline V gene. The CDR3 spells CASSRWGASTDTQYF. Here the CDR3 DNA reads TGTGCCAGCAGCCGTTGGGGTGCTAGCACAGATACGCAGTATTTT.

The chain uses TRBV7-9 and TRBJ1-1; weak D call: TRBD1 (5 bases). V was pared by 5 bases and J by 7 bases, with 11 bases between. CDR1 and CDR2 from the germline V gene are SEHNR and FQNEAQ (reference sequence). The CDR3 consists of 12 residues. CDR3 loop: CASSPRQHEAFF. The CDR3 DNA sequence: TGTGCCAGCAGCCCTCGACAGCATGAAGCTTTCTTT.

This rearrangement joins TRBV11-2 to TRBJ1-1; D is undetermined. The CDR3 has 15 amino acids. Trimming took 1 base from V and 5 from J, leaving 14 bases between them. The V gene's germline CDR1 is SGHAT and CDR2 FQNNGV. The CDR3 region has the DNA TGTGCCAGCAGCTTAGGCGGACGGCTGCTTACTGAAGCTTTCTTT. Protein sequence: CASSLGGRLLTEAFF.

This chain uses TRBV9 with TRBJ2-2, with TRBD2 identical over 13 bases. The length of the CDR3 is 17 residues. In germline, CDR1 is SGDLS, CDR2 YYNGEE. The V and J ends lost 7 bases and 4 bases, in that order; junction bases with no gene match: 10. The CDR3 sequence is CASPRTSGGGFTGELFF. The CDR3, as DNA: TGTGCCAGCCCGAGGACTAGCGGGGGAGGGTTCACCGGGGAGCTGTTTTTT. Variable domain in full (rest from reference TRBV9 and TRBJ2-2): DSGVTQTPKHLITATGQRVTLRCSPRSGDLSVYWYQQSLDQGLQFLIQYYNGEERAKGNILERFSAQQFPDLHSELNLSSLELGDSALYFCASPRTSGGGFTGELFFGEGSRLTVL.

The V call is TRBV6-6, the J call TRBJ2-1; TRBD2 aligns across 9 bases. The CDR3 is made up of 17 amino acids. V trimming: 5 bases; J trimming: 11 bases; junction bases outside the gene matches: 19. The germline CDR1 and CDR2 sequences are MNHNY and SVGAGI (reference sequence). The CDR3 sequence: CASSLTWRGGQAIQQFF. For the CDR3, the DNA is TGTGCCAGCAGTCTAACATGGCGGGGGGGCCAGGCGATTCAGCAGTTCTTC.